Presented here are 30 T cell receptor beta chains from one specimen sequenced in a study of response to subunit inactivated influenza vaccine. Using its own MiXCR run on the RT-PCR reads, TCRdb lists one record per CDR3 protein. The table includes hundreds of thousands of distinct CDR3 sequences, about a sixth detected once. Sequenced here: PBMCs from blood, sampled roughly 13 days after vaccination. Source of these receptors: a man in his forties or fifties who received an inactivated influenza vaccine.

The J gene is TRBJ1-5, the V gene TRBV10-3; maybe TRBD1 (6 bases). The CDR3 is 18 amino acids. The ends were cut back, 0 bases at V and 0 bases at J, with 15 bases in the middle. Germline CDR1 ENHRY, CDR2 SYGVKD. The CDR3 DNA follows: TGTGCCATCAGTGAGTCAAAAACAGGGCCTTATAGCAATCAGCCCCAGCATTTT. As protein: CAISESKTGPYSNQPQHF.

This clonotype came up a few times. The V and J genes are TRBV7-8 and TRBJ2-7; TRBD1 matches 9 bases. This CDR3 is built from 16 residues. V shed 3 bases and J 0 bases; nucleotides not matched to a gene: 6. CDR1 and CDR2 from the germline V gene are SGHVS and FQNEAQ. Here the CDR3 reads CASSLSGTGTSYEQYF. CDR3 nucleotides: TGTGCCAGCAGCTTGTCCGGGACAGGGACCTCCTACGAGCAGTACTTC.

This clonotype was observed a handful of times. The rearrangement uses TRBV20-1 and TRBJ1-3; D is unclear. Deletions cut 6 bases from V and 4 bases from J, with 7 bases between. In germline, CDR1 is DFQATT, CDR2 SNEGSKA (reference sequence). This CDR3 is 11 amino acids long. CDR3 sequence reads: CSARGGNTIYF. The DNA for the CDR3 is TGCAGTGCCCGAGGCGGAAACACCATATATTTT.

This clonotype has more than one count but fewer than ten. This chain links TRBV12-3 or TRBV12-4 with TRBJ1-5; the D gene is possibly TRBD1 (5 bases). The CDR3 contains 13 residues. V lost 6 bases and J lost 1, with 7 bases in between. In DNA form, the CDR3 reads TGTGCCAGCAGGTGGACAAGCAATCAGCCCCAGCATTTT. Its protein is CASRWTSNQPQHF.

This clonotype was picked up a small number of times. The genes are TRBV24-1 and TRBJ2-1, with TRBD2 matching 8 bases. V shed 1 base and J 10 bases; nucleotides not matched to a gene: 8. The CDR3 has 15 residues. Germline V gene lookup returns CDR1 KGHDR and CDR2 SFDVKD. The CDR3 DNA sequence: TGTGCCACCAGTGATTTTGGCGGGGGGCGACCAGAGCAGTTCTTC. Encoded protein: CATSDFGGGRPEQFF.

The CDR3 DNA reads as TGTGCCAGCAGTTCGGCAGTCTTCAATCAGCCCCAGCATTTT. It encodes CASSSAVFNQPQHF. This chain links TRBV12-3 or TRBV12-4 with TRBJ1-5; D unclear. This CDR3 spans 14 amino acids. With 4 bases removed from V and 3 bases from J, the gap between germline ends came to 10 bases.

The rearrangement links TRBV19 to TRBJ2-7; tentatively, D is TRBD1 (5 bases). Looked up from germline, CDR1 is LNHDA and CDR2 is SQIVND (reference sequence). The CDR3 spans 13 residues. V was shortened by 3 bases and J by 2 bases, with 8 bases between the two germline ends. CDR3: CASSITGTYEQYF. The DNA for the CDR3 is TGTGCCAGTAGTATCACAGGTACCTACGAGCAGTACTTC.

The CDR3 protein is CASSQVLEVTVARGDTQYF. CDR3 nucleotide sequence: TGCGCCAGCAGCCAAGTTTTAGAAGTTACGGTCGCTAGGGGAGATACGCAGTATTTT. The J gene is TRBJ2-3, the V gene TRBV4-3; D is possibly TRBD1 (5 bases). Germline CDR1 is LGHNA and CDR2 is YSLEER. CDR3 length: 19 residues. The V gene lost 1 base and the J gene lost 5 bases, with 25 bases spanning the gap.

This clonotype was seen ten or more times. The chain carries TRBV28 and TRBJ2-7; weak D call: TRBD2 (6 bases). V was clipped by 6 bases and J by 2 bases, with 14 bases between them. The germline V gene encodes CDR1 MDHEN and CDR2 SYDVKM. This CDR3 comprises 14 residues. The CDR3, as DNA: TGTGCCAGCAGCTCCCCGGGGGTGGCCTACGAGCAGTACTTC. It translates to CASSSPGVAYEQYF.

This clonotype was seen a few times. This chain links TRBV3-1 with TRBJ2-2; no firm D call. V lost 2 bases, J lost 3 bases, and 7 bases lay in between. The germline V gene encodes CDR1 LGHDT and CDR2 YNNKEL (reference sequence). This CDR3 spans 14 amino acids. The chain's CDR3 is CASSQRTHTGELFF. CDR3 nucleotide sequence: TGTGCCAGCAGCCAAAGGACCCACACCGGGGAGCTGTTTTTT.

This chain connects TRBV24-1 to TRBJ2-7, with TRBD2 identical over 7 bases. CDR3 length: 13 amino acids. The germline gives CDR1 KGHDR, CDR2 SFDVKD. The V and J ends lost 3 bases and 3 bases, in that order; junction bases with no gene match: 1. The CDR3 sequence is CATSDGGSYEQYF. Here the CDR3 DNA reads TGTGCCACCAGTGATGGCGGGAGCTACGAGCAGTACTTC.

This clonotype was found a few times. J is TRBJ2-7 and V is TRBV5-6, with 7 positions matching TRBD1. Trimming removed 4 bases from V and 2 bases from J; junction bases left unmatched: 9. Looked up from germline, CDR1 is SGHDT and CDR2 is YYEEEE. This CDR3 spans 15 amino acids. In DNA form, the CDR3 reads TGTGCCAGCAGCCATTTTGTGACAGGGACCTACGAGCAGTACTTC. It encodes CASSHFVTGTYEQYF.

The sample holds a few counts of this clonotype. CDR3 amino acids: CASSSGAPGEEKLFF. The CDR3 nucleotides read TGTGCCAGCAGCTCTGGGGCCCCCGGAGAAGAAAAACTGTTTTTT. V and J are TRBV9 and TRBJ1-4; D possibly corresponds to TRBD1 (5 bases). The CDR3 loop spans 15 amino acids. Trimming left V 4 bases short and J 8 bases short, with 18 bases between. Germline V lookup: CDR1 SGDLS, CDR2 YYNGEE. The full variable domain, its missing parts supplied by reference TRBV9 and TRBJ1-4, is DSGVTQTPKHLITATGQRVTLRCSPRSGDLSVYWYQQSLDQGLQFLIQYYNGEERAKGNILERFSAQQFPDLHSELNLSSLELGDSALYFCASSSGAPGEEKLFFGSGTQLSVL.

V gene TRBV19 combines with J gene TRBJ2-5, with a tentative D call TRBD1 (6 bases). This CDR3 is 14 amino acids long. Per germline, CDR1 LNHDA and CDR2 SQIVND (reference sequence). The V end was cut by 2 bases, the J end by 2 bases, with 9 bases between. This CDR3 reads CASSIRGHQETQYF. CDR3 coding DNA: TGTGCCAGTAGTATAAGGGGACATCAAGAGACCCAGTACTTC.

This clonotype was seen a few times. The chain has TRBV20-1 and TRBJ1-6, with 7 bases fitting TRBD1. The CDR3 is 15 amino acids. Per the germline V gene, CDR1 is DFQATT and CDR2 is SNEGSKA (reference sequence). The trim removed 6 bases at V and 4 bases at J, leaving 9 bases unmatched. As DNA, the CDR3 is TGCAGTGCACCCACAGGGGCCGCGTATAATTCACCCCTCCACTTT. As protein: CSAPTGAAYNSPLHF.

The CDR3 DNA follows: TGCAGTGCTCCTGCGACATTTTATAGCACAGATACGCAGTATTTT. Protein sequence: CSAPATFYSTDTQYF. The rearrangement links TRBV20-1 to TRBJ2-3; D ambiguous. This CDR3 has 15 amino acids. Trimming cost V 5 bases and J 0 bases, with 15 bases left between them. The V gene's germline CDR1 is DFQATT and CDR2 SNEGSKA (reference sequence).

The chain joins TRBV7-9 to TRBJ2-3; the D gene is possibly TRBD1 (5 bases). The germline CDR1 and CDR2 sequences are SEHNR and FQNEAQ (reference sequence). CDR3 size: 17 residues. V was trimmed by 2 bases and J by 2 bases, leaving 17 bases between them. CDR3 bases: TGTGCCAGCAGCTTACGGGCCAGGGTGCTATTCACAGATACGCAGTATTTT. It yields the protein CASSLRARVLFTDTQYF.

This clonotype was seen a handful of times. The CDR3 DNA reads TGCGCCAGCAGCCGGCGGGACAGAGGGGGCTACGAGCAGTACTTC. Its protein is CASSRRDRGGYEQYF. This chain joins TRBV4-1 and TRBJ2-7, with D maybe TRBD1 (7 bases). The CDR3 is 15 residues long. CDR1 MGHRA and CDR2 YSYEKL come from the germline V gene. V was pared by 4 bases and J by 3 bases, with 16 bases between.

The chain links TRBV19 to TRBJ1-5; D is possibly TRBD1 (5 bases). V lost 2 bases and J 10 bases, leaving 18 bases between the germline ends. This CDR3 has 15 residues. Per germline, CDR1 LNHDA and CDR2 SQIVND (reference sequence). In DNA form, the CDR3 reads TGTGCCAGTAGTATATTCGTCCAGGGAGGCCGACCCCAGCATTTT. Its translation is CASSIFVQGGRPQHF.

The chain links TRBV15 to TRBJ2-3; D is perhaps TRBD2 (6 bases). Per germline, CDR1 LNHNV and CDR2 YYDKDF (reference sequence). This CDR3 is built from 15 residues. V was clipped by 3 bases and J by 0 bases, with 10 bases between them. The CDR3 reads CATSRPGLSTDTQYF. Here the CDR3 DNA reads TGTGCCACCAGCAGGCCGGGACTGAGCACAGATACGCAGTATTTT.

V gene TRBV25-1 combines with J gene TRBJ1-1, with D unclear. Germline CDR1 is MGHDK and CDR2 is SYGVNS. Trimming stripped 5 bases from V and 1 base from J, with 11 bases between. CDR3 length equals 14 residues. DNA of the CDR3: TGTGCCAGCAGTAATACATACAGGAACACTGAAGCTTTCTTT. It codes for CASSNTYRNTEAFF.

This chain uses TRBV5-5 with TRBJ1-2; D uncertain. Germline-derived CDR1 and CDR2 are SGHKS and YYEKEE (reference sequence). Trimming cost V 4 bases and J 7 bases, with 11 bases left between them. The CDR3 contains 12 residues. The chain's CDR3 is CASSPEVPGYTF. CDR3 sequence (DNA): TGTGCCAGCAGCCCCGAGGTTCCTGGCTACACCTTC.

The gene calls are TRBV6-1 and TRBJ1-2; D is unresolved. The V end lost 7 bases, the J end lost 0 bases, and 18 bases lay between the germline ends. Germline CDR1 reads MNHNS; CDR2 reads SASEGT. There are 16 residues in the CDR3. The CDR3 here is CASTMLGKAANYGYTF. As DNA, the CDR3 is TGTGCCAGCACCATGCTGGGAAAGGCCGCTAACTATGGCTACACCTTC.

The V gene is TRBV28, the J gene TRBJ2-3; 9 bases agree with TRBD2. Germline-derived CDR1 and CDR2 are MDHEN and SYDVKM. V was clipped by 4 bases and J by 5 bases; unmatched bases: 7. The CDR3 consists of 15 residues. The CDR3 nucleotides read TGTGCCAGCAGTTCCATAGCGGGAGTTATAGATACGCAGTATTTT. It specifies CASSSIAGVIDTQYF.

This chain connects TRBV25-1 to TRBJ2-1; 8 positions match TRBD2. Germline lookup yields CDR1 MGHDK and CDR2 SYGVNS. The CDR3 extends over 16 amino acids. V was clipped by 0 bases and J by 1 base; unmatched bases: 2. As DNA, the CDR3 is TGTGCCAGCAGTGAATATTCGGGAGGGTCCTACAATGAGCAGTTCTTC. Its translation is CASSEYSGGSYNEQFF.

The chain employs TRBV7-9 and TRBJ2-5; TRBD2 matches at 10 bases. The germline V gene encodes CDR1 SEHNR and CDR2 FQNEAQ (reference sequence). With V trimmed by 7 bases and J by 5 bases, 4 bases remained unmatched. The CDR3 spans 13 residues. The CDR3: CASTGTSAETQYF. CDR3 DNA sequence: TGTGCCAGCACCGGGACTAGCGCTGAGACCCAGTACTTC.

The table lists this clonotype with many counts. This chain joins TRBV29-1 and TRBJ2-1; 9 bases map to TRBD2. Germline V gene lookup returns CDR1 SQVTM and CDR2 ANQGSEA. The V gene end was trimmed by 3 bases and the J gene end by 6 bases; junction bases not matched to a gene: 12. This CDR3 contains 16 residues. The CDR3 spells CSVDLAGGPYANEQFF. The CDR3 nucleotides read TGCAGCGTTGATTTGGCGGGAGGGCCTTACGCCAATGAGCAGTTCTTC.

This clonotype was seen a few times. The chain couples TRBV7-9 to TRBJ2-3; the D is unclear. Germline assignment: CDR1 SEHNR and CDR2 FQNEAQ (reference sequence). The CDR3 is made up of 13 amino acids. V shed 5 bases and J shed 4 bases, with 10 bases lying between them. This CDR3 reads CASSQSGSDTQYF. CDR3 bases: TGTGCCAGCAGCCAGTCCGGATCAGATACGCAGTATTTT.

This clonotype was counted a few times. The chain has TRBV20-1 and TRBJ2-1; 7 nucleotides line up with TRBD1. There are 11 residues in the CDR3. The junction had 2 bases not matched to a gene; V was cut back by 5 bases and J by 7 bases. Germline CDR1 and CDR2: DFQATT and SNEGSKA (reference sequence). The CDR3 here is CSALRGNEQFF. The CDR3 DNA is TGCAGTGCTCTCAGGGGGAATGAGCAGTTCTTC.

This chain links TRBV6-4 with TRBJ2-1; a weak D match, TRBD1 (5 bases). Germline values: CDR1 MRHNA, CDR2 SNTAGT. The CDR3 has 17 residues. V was clipped by 4 bases and J by 0 bases, with 16 bases between them. For the CDR3, the DNA is TGTGCCAGCAGTGCGAGACCGACAGATAGCTCCTACAATGAGCAGTTCTTC. It specifies CASSARPTDSSYNEQFF.